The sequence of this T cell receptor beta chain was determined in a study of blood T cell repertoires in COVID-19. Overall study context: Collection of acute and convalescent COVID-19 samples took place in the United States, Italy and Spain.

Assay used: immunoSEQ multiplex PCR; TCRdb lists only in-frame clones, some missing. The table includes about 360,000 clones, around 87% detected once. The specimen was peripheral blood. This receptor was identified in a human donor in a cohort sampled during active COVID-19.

In DNA, the CDR3 is TGTGCCAGCAGGTTAGCGGGGCAAGAGACCCAGTACTTC. It encodes CASRLAGQETQYF. The V and J genes are TRBV19 and TRBJ2-5; 8 nucleotides match TRBD2. The germline CDR1 and CDR2 sequences are LNHDA and SQIVND (reference sequence). This CDR3 region has 13 residues. The trim removed 9 bases at V and 2 bases at J, leaving 5 bases unmatched.